The 27 T cell receptor beta chains given below trace back to one sample, sequenced in a study of blood T cell repertoires in COVID-19. TCRdb keeps only in-frame clones here, not all; method: immunoSEQ multiplex PCR. The repertoire holds under 200,000 clones, with roughly 86% as singletons. Source material: peripheral blood. These receptors were taken from a man aged 65-85 years with acute or convalescent COVID-19.

The chain couples TRBV5-4 to TRBJ2-5; maybe TRBD2 (5 bases). This CDR3 comprises 13 residues. The germline V gene has CDR1 SGHNT and CDR2 YYREEE (reference sequence). Deletions cut 4 bases from V and 0 bases from J, with 7 bases between. CDR3 protein: CASSPGNQETQYF. The CDR3 coding sequence is TGTGCCAGCAGCCCGGGAAACCAAGAGACCCAGTACTTC.

The chain couples TRBV10-1 to TRBJ2-5, with D maybe TRBD2 (6 bases). The CDR3 sequence is 14 residues long. Germline CDR1 reads WNHNN; CDR2 reads SYGVQD (reference sequence). Trimming pared 3 bases from V and 0 bases from J, leaving 8 bases between. Written as DNA, the CDR3 is TGCGCCAGCAGTGATGGAGGGTACCAAGAGACCCAGTACTTC. Encoded protein: CASSDGGYQETQYF.

The CDR3 sequence: CASVKGDSYNEQFF. The CDR3 nucleotides are TGTGCTAGTGTTAAAGGGGACTCCTACAATGAGCAGTTCTTC. This chain connects TRBV12-5 to TRBJ2-1; TRBD1 might be the D (5 bases). V gave up 7 bases and J gave up 0 bases, with 10 bases separating them. The germline CDR1 and CDR2 sequences are LGHNT and FRNRAP. The CDR3 runs to 14 residues.

This sequence joins TRBV2 and TRBJ2-5; TRBD2 matches at 11 bases. CDR1 is SNHLY, CDR2 FYNNEI, per germline. The CDR3 is made up of 15 amino acids. V lost 3 bases to trimming and J lost 3 bases; unmatched junction nucleotides: 3. CDR3: CASSDTSGGEETQYF. CDR3 DNA sequence: TGTGCCAGCAGTGATACTAGCGGGGGCGAAGAGACCCAGTACTTC.

The rearrangement links TRBV6-5 to TRBJ1-2; 9 nucleotides agree with TRBD1. Germline CDR1 and CDR2: MNHEY and SVGAGI. V was pared by 4 bases and J by 3 bases, with 6 bases of the junction left unmatched. CDR3 length: 15 amino acids. Here the CDR3 reads CASSFDRGDYYGYTF. CDR3 DNA sequence: TGTGCCAGCAGTTTTGACAGGGGGGACTACTATGGCTACACCTTC.

The chain is built from TRBV11-3 and TRBJ2-7; 7 positions match TRBD1. The CDR3 has 14 residues. CDR1 is SGHNT and CDR2 is YENEEA in the germline V gene. With 1 base clipped from V and 6 bases from J, the junction kept 6 bases outside the gene matches. The CDR3 loop is CASSLGGDRAEQYF. The CDR3 nucleotides read TGTGCCAGCAGCTTAGGGGGCGACAGGGCCGAGCAGTACTTC.

This clone has a single count. This chain joins TRBV4-2 and TRBJ2-5; 14 positions match TRBD2. The CDR3 extends over 16 amino acids. Trimming at V came to 4 bases and at J to 4 bases, leaving 5 bases not matched to a gene. Germline V gene lookup returns CDR1 LGHNA and CDR2 YNFKEQ. The CDR3 DNA follows: TGTGCCAGCAGCCGGAACGGACTAGCGGGGGGAGAGACCCAGTACTTC. Translated: CASSRNGLAGGETQYF.

The genes are TRBV4-3 and TRBJ2-5; 8 bases fit TRBD1. The CDR3 is made up of 16 amino acids. Trimming at V came to 4 bases and at J to 3 bases, leaving 10 bases not matched to a gene. Germline CDR1 and CDR2: LGHNA and YSLEER. The CDR3 DNA sequence: TGCGCCAGCAGCCGGACAGGGTACGCAGGGGAAGAGACCCAGTACTTC. Translating gives CASSRTGYAGEETQYF.

This clone came up a few times. The gene calls are TRBV7-3 and TRBJ2-3, with D tentatively TRBD2 (7 bases). The CDR3 consists of 17 residues. V was clipped by 1 base and J by 0 bases, with 14 bases between them. Germline V CDR1 and CDR2: SGHTA, FQGTGA. CDR3 nucleotide sequence: TGTGCCAGCAGCTTAAAGGGCGGGGGCTCTAGCACAGATACGCAGTATTTT. Translation: CASSLKGGGSSTDTQYF.

J is TRBJ1-4 and V is TRBV6-2 or TRBV6-3; D is unclear. V was cut by 2 bases and J by 12 bases, with 13 bases left in between. Germline assignment: CDR1 MNHEY and CDR2 SVGEGT. The CDR3 spans 13 residues. CDR3 nucleotide sequence: TGTGCCAGCAGTTACCAATCAGCGGCCGAACTGTTTTTT. This translates into CASSYQSAAELFF.

The chain carries TRBV30 and TRBJ1-3, with D unresolved. The V end was cut by 0 bases, the J end by 4 bases, with 16 bases between. The CDR3 spans 16 residues. Per the germline V gene, CDR1 is GTSNPN and CDR2 is SVGIG (reference sequence). In DNA form, the CDR3 reads TGTGCCTGGAGTGTACTGGGTGGAGGTCTCGGAAACACCATATATTTT. Translation: CAWSVLGGGLGNTIYF.

The rearrangement joins TRBV6-6 to TRBJ1-5; D may be TRBD1 (6 bases). The CDR3 totals 16 residues. V was pared by 5 bases and J by 5 bases, with 19 bases between. Per germline, CDR1 MNHNY and CDR2 SVGAGI (reference sequence). DNA for the CDR3: TGTGCCAGCAGTCAACACCAAACAGGGATGGATCAGCCCCAGCATTTT. Protein sequence: CASSQHQTGMDQPQHF.

This clone was found a few times. The rearrangement uses TRBV4-1 and TRBJ2-3; 9 bases line up with TRBD2. V shed 6 bases, J shed 4 bases, and the junction held 5 bases outside the gene matches. This CDR3 spans 14 amino acids. Germline values: CDR1 MGHRA, CDR2 YSYEKL. In DNA form, the CDR3 reads TGCGCCAGCAGAAGAGCGGGGGGCCCAGATACGCAGTATTTT. The encoded protein is CASRRAGGPDTQYF.

This chain joins TRBV25-1 and TRBJ1-2, with 8 bases that match TRBD1. After removal of 4 bases from V and 3 bases from J, the junction contained 7 bases not matched to a gene. The CDR3 spans 15 residues. The V gene's germline CDR1 is MGHDK and CDR2 SYGVNS. The CDR3 DNA is TGTGCCAGCAGTGCCCGCCAGGGGGCCCACTATGGCTACACCTTC. Protein product: CASSARQGAHYGYTF.

The J gene is TRBJ1-5, the V gene TRBV20-1, with 7 bases identical to TRBD1. The germline V gene encodes CDR1 DFQATT and CDR2 SNEGSKA (reference sequence). Trimming took 3 bases from V and 5 from J; bases not matched to a gene: 16. The CDR3 has 17 amino acids. The CDR3 sequence: CSASGLGLGRGDQPQHF. The CDR3, as DNA: TGCAGTGCTAGTGGGCTTGGGCTGGGCAGGGGGGATCAGCCCCAGCATTTT.

This chain uses TRBV5-4 with TRBJ2-3; D is unclear. Germline V gives CDR1 SGHNT, CDR2 YYREEE (reference sequence). The CDR3 length is 15 residues. The germline V and J ends were trimmed by 4 bases and 5 bases, with 17 bases remaining between them. The CDR3 coding sequence is TGTGCCAGCAGCCGAGCAACAACCCGGAGAGATACGCAGTATTTT. Its translation is CASSRATTRRDTQYF.

V gene TRBV12-3 or TRBV12-4 combines with J gene TRBJ2-7; D uncertain. CDR3 length equals 13 residues. Between the trimmed V and J ends, which lost 2 bases and 0 bases, there was a span of 5 bases. The CDR3 bases are TGTGCCAGCAGTTTACCTAACTCCTACGAGCAGTACTTC. Its protein is CASSLPNSYEQYF.

This rearrangement joins TRBV28 to TRBJ1-3, with D perhaps matching TRBD1 (5 bases). CDR3 length: 14 amino acids. Germline V gives CDR1 MDHEN, CDR2 SYDVKM. V lost 7 bases and J 4 bases, leaving 14 bases between the germline ends. CDR3 region: CASTLQGSGNTIYF. CDR3 coding DNA: TGTGCCAGCACCCTCCAGGGTTCCGGAAACACCATATATTTT. Combining the CDR3 with reference TRBV28 and TRBJ1-3 gives the whole variable domain DVKVTQSSRYLVKRTGEKVFLECVQDMDHENMFWYRQDPGLGLRLIYFSYDVKMKEKGDIPEGYSVSREKKERFSLILESASTNQTSMYLCASTLQGSGNTIYFGEGSWLTVV.

The rearrangement joins TRBV9 to TRBJ1-6; no firm D call. Germline V gives CDR1 SGDLS, CDR2 YYNGEE. V shed 4 bases and J shed 10 bases, with 21 bases lying between them. The length of the CDR3 is 16 residues. As DNA, the CDR3 is TGTGCCAGCAGCCCAGCGTCTCGTCACGGCACCTCACCCCTCCACTTT. Its translation: CASSPASRHGTSPLHF.

The chain uses TRBV4-2 and TRBJ2-7; TRBD2 is a possible D gene (5 bases). Trimming removed 4 bases from V and 4 bases from J, with 11 bases in between. CDR3 length: 13 amino acids. Germline assignment: CDR1 LGHNA and CDR2 YNFKEQ. DNA of the CDR3: TGTGCCAGCAGCCTGAGAGGGCTTTACGAGCAGTACTTC. Its translation: CASSLRGLYEQYF.

Only a few counts were recorded for this clone. This chain joins TRBV4-1 and TRBJ1-3; TRBD1 might be the D (5 bases). Germline values: CDR1 MGHRA, CDR2 YSYEKL. The CDR3 is 15 amino acids. Trimming left V 1 base short and J 0 bases short, with 7 bases between. CDR3 protein: CASSQAQGSGNTIYF. CDR3 in DNA: TGCGCCAGCAGCCAAGCCCAGGGCTCTGGAAACACCATATATTTT.

V usage is TRBV14 and J usage is TRBJ2-7; 10 nucleotides align to TRBD2. V shed 3 bases and J 3 bases; nucleotides not matched to a gene: 11. Germline V gene data show CDR1 as SGHDN and CDR2 as FVKESK. The CDR3 is made up of 17 amino acids. The CDR3 region is CASSQALGLAANYEQYF. The CDR3 region has the DNA TGTGCCAGCAGCCAGGCCCTTGGACTAGCGGCGAACTACGAGCAGTACTTC.

The DNA for the CDR3 is TGCGCCAGCAGCCCCCGGACAGTCAACACCGGGGAGCTGTTTTTT. It translates to CASSPRTVNTGELFF. The genes are TRBV5-1 and TRBJ2-2; D is perhaps TRBD1 (6 bases). Trimming removed 4 bases from V and 2 bases from J, with 12 bases in between. This CDR3 has 15 amino acids. Germline V gives CDR1 SGHRS, CDR2 YFSETQ.

The chain uses TRBV2 and TRBJ1-4; 8 bases agree with TRBD1. The J segment lost 8 bases and the V segment lost 6 bases, leaving 2 bases of the junction unmatched. CDR3 length: 12 amino acids. The germline gives CDR1 SNHLY, CDR2 FYNNEI. The CDR3 region is CASRGTGEKLFF. The CDR3 DNA follows: TGTGCCAGCAGGGGGACAGGCGAAAAACTGTTTTTT. Variable domain in full (rest from reference TRBV2 and TRBJ1-4): EPEVTQTPSHQVTQMGQEVILRCVPISNHLYFYWYRQILGQKVEFLVSFYNNEISEKSEIFDDQFSVERPDGSNFTLKIRSTKLEDSAMYFCASRGTGEKLFFGSGTQLSVL.

The chain carries TRBV28 and TRBJ1-5; D perhaps matches TRBD1 (6 bases). This CDR3 comprises 14 residues. V was trimmed by 5 bases and J by 7 bases, leaving 15 bases between them. The germline V gene has CDR1 MDHEN and CDR2 SYDVKM. CDR3 nucleotide sequence: TGTGCCAGCAGTCGAACAGGGCTTTTACAGCCCCAGCATTTT. As protein: CASSRTGLLQPQHF.

The chain links TRBV29-1 to TRBJ1-1; 7 bases are shared with TRBD1. Germline CDR1 SQVTM, CDR2 ANQGSEA. The CDR3 consists of 13 residues. Trimming at V came to 8 bases and at J to 3 bases, leaving 9 bases not matched to a gene. The CDR3 loop reads CSLRDSAYTEAFF. Written as DNA, the CDR3 is TGCAGCCTTCGGGACAGCGCTTACACTGAAGCTTTCTTT.

V gene TRBV15 combines with J gene TRBJ1-4; 10 nucleotides match TRBD1. The CDR3 contains 16 residues. Germline values: CDR1 LNHNV, CDR2 YYDKDF (reference sequence). Losses at the gene ends were 0 bases for V and 8 bases for J; bases not matched to a gene: 6. CDR3 in amino acids: CATSRDGTGVSEKLFF. CDR3 nucleotides: TGTGCCACCAGCAGAGATGGGACAGGGGTATCAGAAAAACTGTTTTTT.